This passage covers 14 T cell receptor beta chains from one sample sequenced in a study of blood T cell repertoires in COVID-19. Some clones are missing from TCRdb's copy, which holds only in-frame ones; the method was immunoSEQ multiplex PCR. The repertoire holds tens of thousands of clones, with over 75% as singletons. Sequencing was done on a sample of peripheral blood. These receptors were collected from an elderly man with acute or convalescent COVID-19.

The chain links TRBV5-4 to TRBJ2-1; possible D gene TRBD2, 5 bases. The CDR3 covers 13 residues. Trimming stripped 0 bases from V and 8 bases from J, with 9 bases between. Germline loops: CDR1 SGHNT, CDR2 YYREEE (reference sequence). The CDR3 nucleotides are TGTGCCAGCAGCTTGGCCGGGATCCATGAGCAGTTCTTC. It codes for CASSLAGIHEQFF.

The chain uses TRBV5-4 and TRBJ1-2, with 8 bases aligning to TRBD1. Trimming removed 1 base from V and 14 bases from J; junction bases left unmatched: 10. CDR1 and CDR2 (germline): SGHNT, YYREEE (reference sequence). The CDR3 totals 13 residues. CDR3 residues: CASSLTIDRGQTF. CDR3 DNA sequence: TGTGCCAGCAGCTTGACCATAGACAGGGGCCAGACCTTC. Filled out from reference TRBV5-4 and TRBJ1-2, the complete variable domain reads ETGVTQSPTHLIKTRGQQVTLRCSSQSGHNTVSWYQQALGQGPQFIFQYYREEENGRGNFPPRFSGLQFPNYSSELNVNALELDDSALYLCASSLTIDRGQTFGSGTRLTVV.

The chain carries TRBV5-1 and TRBJ2-2; 8 nucleotides agree with TRBD1. This CDR3 has 15 amino acids. CDR1 and CDR2 (germline): SGHRS, YFSETQ. Trimming took 4 bases from V and 0 from J; bases not matched to a gene: 2. The CDR3 is CASSVQGANTGELFF. In DNA form, the CDR3 reads TGCGCCAGCAGCGTACAGGGGGCGAACACCGGGGAGCTGTTTTTT.

In this sample, this clone turned up a few times. V gene TRBV6-5 combines with J gene TRBJ2-7, with 7 bases that match TRBD1. In germline, CDR1 is MNHEY, CDR2 SVGAGI. J gave up 5 bases and V 4 bases, and 8 bases lay outside the gene matches. The CDR3 runs to 14 residues. CDR3 residues: CASSSAGGKDEQYF. The CDR3 DNA follows: TGTGCCAGCAGTTCTGCAGGGGGTAAGGACGAGCAGTACTTC.

The rearrangement links TRBV14 to TRBJ2-5, with TRBD2 matching over 7 bases. The V segment lost 4 bases and the J segment 2 bases; nucleotides outside the gene matches: 10. The CDR3 covers 16 residues. Germline V gene data show CDR1 as SGHDN and CDR2 as FVKESK. The CDR3 protein is CASSPERSGVQETQYF. The CDR3 bases are TGTGCCAGCAGCCCGGAACGGAGCGGGGTACAAGAGACCCAGTACTTC.

This chain joins TRBV7-3 and TRBJ2-1; weak D call: TRBD1 (5 bases). The length of the CDR3 is 13 residues. Trimming stripped 5 bases from V and 3 bases from J, with 8 bases between. CDR1 and CDR2 from the germline V gene are SGHTA and FQGTGA. This chain's CDR3 is CASSPTVYNEQFF. The CDR3 nucleotides read TGTGCCAGCAGCCCGACAGTCTACAATGAGCAGTTCTTC.

The chain carries TRBV19 and TRBJ2-1; possible D gene TRBD1, 5 bases. V lost 6 bases and J lost 2, with 17 bases in between. Germline V gene sequence: CDR1 LNHDA, CDR2 SQIVND (reference sequence). The CDR3 runs 16 residues. CDR3 sequence (DNA): TGTGCCAGTAGCTCAGACAGCCTAAACACCTACAATGAGCAGTTCTTC. Amino acids: CASSSDSLNTYNEQFF. Full variable domain (rest looked up from reference TRBV19 and TRBJ2-1): DGGITQSPKYLFRKEGQNVTLSCEQNLNHDAMYWYRQDPGQGLRLIYYSQIVNDFQKGDIAEGYSVSREKKESFPLTVTSAQKNPTAFYLCASSSDSLNTYNEQFFGPGTRLTVL.

CDR3 in DNA: TGTGCCAGTGGGACAGGGGGGAATGGAAACACCATATATTTT. This gives the protein CASGTGGNGNTIYF. The J gene is TRBJ1-3, the V gene TRBV19; 11 bases are a match to TRBD1. Germline CDR1 and CDR2: LNHDA and SQIVND (reference sequence). V shed 8 bases and J 3 bases; nucleotides not matched to a gene: 3. This CDR3 region has 14 residues.

The rearrangement uses TRBV7-9 and TRBJ1-4; D not certain. CDR3 length: 12 residues. From germline, CDR1 is SEHNR and CDR2 FQNEAQ (reference sequence). Trimming removed 5 bases at V and 7 bases at J, with 8 bases between. CDR3: CASSSSVEKLFF. The CDR3 DNA follows: TGTGCCAGCAGCAGCTCCGTTGAAAAACTGTTTTTT. The full variable domain, in which reference TRBV7-9 and TRBJ1-4 provide the parts outside the CDR3, is DTGVSQNPRHKITKRGQNVTFRCDPISEHNRLYWYRQTLGQGPEFLTYFQNEAQLEKSRLLSDRFSAERPKGSFSTLEIQRTEQGDSAMYLCASSSSVEKLFFGSGTQLSVL.

The rearrangement joins TRBV6-6 to TRBJ2-3, with a possible D match to TRBD2 (6 bases). The germline V gene encodes CDR1 MNHNY and CDR2 SVGAGI (reference sequence). The CDR3 runs to 18 residues. Trimming shortened V by 5 bases and J by 8 bases, and 29 bases separated the two germline ends. The CDR3 spells CASSPRDLKASHLITQYF. The CDR3 nucleotides are TGTGCCAGCAGTCCGCGGGACTTGAAGGCTTCCCACCTCATTACGCAGTATTTT.

The rearrangement uses TRBV19 and TRBJ1-5, with D possibly TRBD1 on 5 matching bases. V lost 6 bases and J 7 bases, leaving 25 bases between the germline ends. The CDR3 runs to 17 residues. In germline, CDR1 is LNHDA, CDR2 SQIVND (reference sequence). CDR3 region: CASSSYITRARGQPQHF. As DNA, the CDR3 is TGTGCCAGTAGCTCTTACATTACCCGAGCCCGGGGGCAGCCCCAGCATTTT. Combining the CDR3 with reference TRBV19 and TRBJ1-5 gives the whole variable domain DGGITQSPKYLFRKEGQNVTLSCEQNLNHDAMYWYRQDPGQGLRLIYYSQIVNDFQKGDIAEGYSVSREKKESFPLTVTSAQKNPTAFYLCASSSYITRARGQPQHFGDGTRLSIL.

The chain has TRBV6-4 and TRBJ2-1, with 7 bases that match TRBD2. The ends lost 4 bases at V and 0 bases at J; junction bases unmatched: 6. Germline lookup yields CDR1 MRHNA and CDR2 SNTAGT. The CDR3 is 16 residues long. CDR3 DNA sequence: TGTGCCAGCAGTGGGAGACTAGCCTCCTCCTACAATGAGCAGTTCTTC. Its protein is CASSGRLASSYNEQFF.

The rearrangement links TRBV12-5 to TRBJ2-1; 10 bases are shared with TRBD1. The V and J ends lost 5 bases and 7 bases, in that order; junction bases with no gene match: 8. Germline V gene sequence: CDR1 LGHNT, CDR2 FRNRAP. The CDR3 consists of 15 residues. CDR3 DNA sequence: TGTGCTAGTGGTGGGGACAGGGGCCGTGGGAATGAGCAGTTCTTC. Encoded protein: CASGGDRGRGNEQFF.

V gene TRBV4-1 combines with J gene TRBJ1-5; D is undetermined. V was clipped by 3 bases and J by 6 bases, with 6 bases between them. CDR1 is MGHRA, CDR2 YSYEKL, per germline. CDR3 length: 12 amino acids. Here the CDR3 reads CASSHEGQPQHF. DNA of the CDR3: TGCGCCAGCAGCCACGAGGGTCAGCCCCAGCATTTT.